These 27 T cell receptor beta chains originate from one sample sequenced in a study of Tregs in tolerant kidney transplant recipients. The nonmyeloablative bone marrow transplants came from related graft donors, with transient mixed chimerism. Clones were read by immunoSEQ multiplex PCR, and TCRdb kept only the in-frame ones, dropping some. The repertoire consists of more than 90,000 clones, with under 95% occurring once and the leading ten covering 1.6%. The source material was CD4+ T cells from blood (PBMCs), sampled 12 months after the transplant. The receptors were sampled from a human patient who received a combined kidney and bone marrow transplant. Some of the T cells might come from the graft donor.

CDR3 sequence: CASSLTLGQYQETQYF. The CDR3 DNA sequence: TGTGCCAGCAGCTTAACACTCGGACAGTACCAAGAGACCCAGTACTTC. The chain combines TRBV7-9 with TRBJ2-5, with D maybe TRBD1 (6 bases). Trimming took 2 bases from V and 0 from J, leaving 13 bases between them. The CDR3 spans 16 residues. Germline V gives CDR1 SEHNR, CDR2 FQNEAQ (reference sequence).

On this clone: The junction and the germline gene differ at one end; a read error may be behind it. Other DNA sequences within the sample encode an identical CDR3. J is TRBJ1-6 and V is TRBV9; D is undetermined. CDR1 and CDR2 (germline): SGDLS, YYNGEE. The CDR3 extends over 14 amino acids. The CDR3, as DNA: TGTGCCAGCAGCACCCTAATCCATAATTCCCCCCTCCACTTT. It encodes CASSTLIHNSPLHF.

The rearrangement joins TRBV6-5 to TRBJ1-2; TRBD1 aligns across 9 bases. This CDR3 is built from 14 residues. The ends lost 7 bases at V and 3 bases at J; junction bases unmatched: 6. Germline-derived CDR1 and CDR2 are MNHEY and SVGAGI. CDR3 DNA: TGTGCCAGCAAAGGACAGGGGCGCTACTATGGCTACACCTTC. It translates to CASKGQGRYYGYTF.

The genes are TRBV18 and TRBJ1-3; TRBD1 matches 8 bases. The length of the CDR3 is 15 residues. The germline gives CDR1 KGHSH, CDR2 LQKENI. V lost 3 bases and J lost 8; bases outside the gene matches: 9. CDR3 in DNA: TGTGCCAGCTCACCGGGTGGACAGGGAGGTTACACCATATATTTT. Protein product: CASSPGGQGGYTIYF.

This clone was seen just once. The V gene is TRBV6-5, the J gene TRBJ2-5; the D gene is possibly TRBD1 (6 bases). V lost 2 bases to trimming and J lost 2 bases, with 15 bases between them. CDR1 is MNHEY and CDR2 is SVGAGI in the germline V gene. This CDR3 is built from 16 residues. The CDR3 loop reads CASSYRFQGQQETQYF. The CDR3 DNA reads TGTGCCAGCAGTTACCGGTTTCAGGGGCAGCAAGAGACCCAGTACTTC.

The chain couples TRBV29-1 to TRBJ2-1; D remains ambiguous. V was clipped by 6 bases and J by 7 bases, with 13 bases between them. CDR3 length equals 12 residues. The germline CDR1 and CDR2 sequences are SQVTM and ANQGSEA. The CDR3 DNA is TGCAGCGTGGCCCTTTCGTTGAATGAGCAGTTCTTC. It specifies CSVALSLNEQFF.

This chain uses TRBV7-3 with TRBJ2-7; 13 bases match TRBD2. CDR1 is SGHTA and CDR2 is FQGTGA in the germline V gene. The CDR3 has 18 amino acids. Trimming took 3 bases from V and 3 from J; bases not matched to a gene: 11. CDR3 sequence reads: CASSFSTGTSGKHYEQYF. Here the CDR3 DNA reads TGTGCCAGCAGCTTTTCAACCGGGACTAGCGGGAAACACTACGAGCAGTACTTC.

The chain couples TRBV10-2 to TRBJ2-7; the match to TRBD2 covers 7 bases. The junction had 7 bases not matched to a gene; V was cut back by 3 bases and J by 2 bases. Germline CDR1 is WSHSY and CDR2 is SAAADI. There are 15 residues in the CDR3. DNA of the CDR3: TGCGCCAGCAGTGACTTCTTAGGACTAGCCTACGAGCAGTACTTC. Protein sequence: CASSDFLGLAYEQYF.

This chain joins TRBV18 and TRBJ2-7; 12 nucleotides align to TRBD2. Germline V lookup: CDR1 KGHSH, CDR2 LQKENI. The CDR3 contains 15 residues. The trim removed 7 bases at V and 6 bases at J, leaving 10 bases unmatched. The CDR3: CASLPLAGGSLEQYF. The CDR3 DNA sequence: TGTGCCAGCTTACCGCTAGCGGGAGGGTCCCTCGAGCAGTACTTC.

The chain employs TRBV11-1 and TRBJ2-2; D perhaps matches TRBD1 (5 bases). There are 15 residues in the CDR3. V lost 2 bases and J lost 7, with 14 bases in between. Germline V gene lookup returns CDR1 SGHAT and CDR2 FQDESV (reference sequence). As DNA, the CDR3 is TGTGCCAGCAGCTTAAGGGCAGGGTGGGACGGGGAGCTGTTTTTT. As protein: CASSLRAGWDGELFF. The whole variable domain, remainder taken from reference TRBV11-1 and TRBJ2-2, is EAEVAQSPRYKITEKSQAVAFWCDPISGHATLYWYRQILGQGPELLVQFQDESVVDDSQLPKDRFSAERLKGVDSTLKIQPAELGDSAMYLCASSLRAGWDGELFFGEGSRLTVL.

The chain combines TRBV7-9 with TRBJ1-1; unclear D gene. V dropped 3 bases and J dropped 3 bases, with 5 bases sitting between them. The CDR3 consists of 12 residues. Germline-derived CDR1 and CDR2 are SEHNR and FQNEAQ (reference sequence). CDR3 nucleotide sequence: TGTGCCAGCAGCTTCGGGGACACTGAAGCTTTCTTT. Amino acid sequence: CASSFGDTEAFF.

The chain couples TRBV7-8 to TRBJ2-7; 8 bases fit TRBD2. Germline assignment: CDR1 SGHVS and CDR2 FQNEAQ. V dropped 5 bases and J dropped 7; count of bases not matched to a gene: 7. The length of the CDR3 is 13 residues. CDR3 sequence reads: CASSPPSGGEQYF. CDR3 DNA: TGTGCCAGCAGCCCCCCTTCGGGGGGGGAGCAGTACTTC.

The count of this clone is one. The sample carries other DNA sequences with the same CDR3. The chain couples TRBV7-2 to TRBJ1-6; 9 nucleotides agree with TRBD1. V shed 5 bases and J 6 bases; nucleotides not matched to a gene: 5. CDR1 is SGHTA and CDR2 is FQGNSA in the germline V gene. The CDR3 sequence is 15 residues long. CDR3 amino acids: CASSGQGQFNSPLHF. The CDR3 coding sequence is TGTGCCAGCAGCGGACAGGGGCAATTTAATTCACCCCTCCACTTT.

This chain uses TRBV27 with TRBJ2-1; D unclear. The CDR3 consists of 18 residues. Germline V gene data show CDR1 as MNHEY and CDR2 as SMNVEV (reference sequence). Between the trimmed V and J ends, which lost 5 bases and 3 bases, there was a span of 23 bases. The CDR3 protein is CASSRTPESPSSYNEQFF. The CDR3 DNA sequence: TGTGCCAGCAGTCGCACCCCGGAGAGCCCATCCAGCTACAATGAGCAGTTCTTC.

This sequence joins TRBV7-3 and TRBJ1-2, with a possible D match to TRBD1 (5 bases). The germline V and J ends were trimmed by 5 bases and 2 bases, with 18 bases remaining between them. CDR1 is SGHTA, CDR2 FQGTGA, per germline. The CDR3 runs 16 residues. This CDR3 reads CASSPSGAELNYGYTF. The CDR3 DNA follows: TGTGCCAGCAGCCCGAGCGGGGCAGAATTAAACTATGGCTACACCTTC.

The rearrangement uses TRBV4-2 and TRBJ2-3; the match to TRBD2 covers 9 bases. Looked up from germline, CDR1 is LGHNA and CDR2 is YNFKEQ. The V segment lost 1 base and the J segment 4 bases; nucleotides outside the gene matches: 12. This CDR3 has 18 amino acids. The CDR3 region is CASSQGLSAGGRADTQYF. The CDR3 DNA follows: TGTGCCAGCAGCCAAGGGCTGTCGGCGGGGGGGCGGGCAGATACGCAGTATTTT.

CDR3 residues: CASSLLVGDRAREYF. The CDR3 nucleotides read TGTGCCAGCAGCTTATTAGTCGGGGACAGGGCACGAGAGTACTTC. The chain recombines TRBV5-6 with TRBJ2-5, with 9 bases aligning to TRBD1. This CDR3 has 15 residues. The germline gives CDR1 SGHDT, CDR2 YYEEEE. V lost 2 bases and J lost 12; bases outside the gene matches: 14.

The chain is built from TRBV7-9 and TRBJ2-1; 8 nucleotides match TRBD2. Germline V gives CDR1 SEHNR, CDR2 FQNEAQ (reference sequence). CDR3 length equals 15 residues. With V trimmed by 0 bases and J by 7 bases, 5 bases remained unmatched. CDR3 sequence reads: CASSLAGGAWNEQFF. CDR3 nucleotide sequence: TGTGCCAGCAGCTTAGCCGGGGGGGCCTGGAATGAGCAGTTCTTC.

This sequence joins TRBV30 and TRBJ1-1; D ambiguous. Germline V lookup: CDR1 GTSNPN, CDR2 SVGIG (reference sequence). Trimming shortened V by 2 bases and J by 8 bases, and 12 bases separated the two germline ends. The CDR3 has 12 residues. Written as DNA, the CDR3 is TGTGCCTGGAGTCTAGCCTTGGAAGAAGCTTTCTTT. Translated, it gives CAWSLALEEAFF.

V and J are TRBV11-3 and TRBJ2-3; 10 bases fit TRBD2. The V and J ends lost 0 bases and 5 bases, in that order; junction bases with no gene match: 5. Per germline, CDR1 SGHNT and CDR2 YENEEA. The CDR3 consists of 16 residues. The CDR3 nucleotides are TGTGCCAGCAGCTTAGAAAGCGGGAGGGCCGGAGATACGCAGTATTTT. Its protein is CASSLESGRAGDTQYF.

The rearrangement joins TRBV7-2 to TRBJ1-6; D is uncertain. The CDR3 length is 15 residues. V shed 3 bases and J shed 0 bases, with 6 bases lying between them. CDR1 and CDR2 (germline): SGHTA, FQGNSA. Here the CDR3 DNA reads TGTGCCAGCAGCTTGGCTAGCTCCTATAATTCACCCCTCCACTTT. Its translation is CASSLASSYNSPLHF.

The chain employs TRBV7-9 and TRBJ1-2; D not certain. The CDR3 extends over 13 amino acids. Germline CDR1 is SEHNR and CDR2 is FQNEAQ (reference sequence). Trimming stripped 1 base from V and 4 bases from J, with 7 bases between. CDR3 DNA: TGTGCCAGCAGCTTAGAGCCGGTCTATGGCTACACCTTC. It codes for CASSLEPVYGYTF.

CDR3 coding DNA: TGTGCCTGGAGTGTAGAGAGAAATCAGCCCCAGCATTTT. Residues: CAWSVERNQPQHF. The J gene is TRBJ1-5, the V gene TRBV30, with no clear D. Trimming stripped 0 bases from V and 4 bases from J, with 7 bases between. The CDR3 is made up of 13 amino acids. Germline CDR1 is GTSNPN and CDR2 is SVGIG (reference sequence).

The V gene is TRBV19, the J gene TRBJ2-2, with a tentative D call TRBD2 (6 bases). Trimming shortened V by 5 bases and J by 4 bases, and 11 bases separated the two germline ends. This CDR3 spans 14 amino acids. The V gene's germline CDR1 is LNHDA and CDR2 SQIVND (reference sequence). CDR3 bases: TGTGCCAGTAGTGCGGGGCTGGGCACCGGGGAGCTGTTTTTT. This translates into CASSAGLGTGELFF.

For the CDR3, the DNA is TGTGCCACCTCCCAGGTGGGTGGCTACACCTTC. Amino acid sequence: CATSQVGGYTF. The chain couples TRBV19 to TRBJ1-2; no definite D call. V lost 10 bases and J lost 7, with 13 bases in between. The CDR3 extends over 11 amino acids. Germline CDR1 reads LNHDA; CDR2 reads SQIVND (reference sequence).

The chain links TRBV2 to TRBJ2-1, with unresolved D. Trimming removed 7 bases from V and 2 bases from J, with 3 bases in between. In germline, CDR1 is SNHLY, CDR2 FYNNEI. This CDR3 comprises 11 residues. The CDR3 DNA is TGTGCCAGCACGGCCTACAATGAGCAGTTCTTC. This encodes CASTAYNEQFF.

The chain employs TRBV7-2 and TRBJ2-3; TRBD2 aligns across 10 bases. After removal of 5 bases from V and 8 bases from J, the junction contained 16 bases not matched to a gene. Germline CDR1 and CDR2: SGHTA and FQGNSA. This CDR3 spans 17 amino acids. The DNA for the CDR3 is TGTGCCAGCAGCGGACCGGTAGGAGCGGGAGGGCCTGGTACGCAGTATTTT. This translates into CASSGPVGAGGPGTQYF.